This T cell receptor beta chain emerged from a study of regulatory T cells in long-lasting Graves disease. The CDR3 covers 18 residues. Germline assignment: CDR1 SEHNR and CDR2 FQNEAQ (reference sequence). Trimming removed 4 bases at V and 3 bases at J, with 21 bases between. Building the TCR beta libraries relied on iRepertoire HTBI primers, and CDR3 regions underwent Arm-PCR. MiXCR, applied by TCRdb to the multiplex PCR reads, yields one record per CDR3 protein. The sample shows under 300,000 distinct CDR3 sequences, more than 15% of them seen only once. There are many counts of this clonotype. The time point is: newly diagnosed GD, antithyroid drugs for less than 3 months. PBMCs were the source of the RNA used for TCR sequencing. These data also featured in a second study, about T cells in Graves' hyperthyroidism and ophthalmopathy.

The clonotype comes from a woman aged 25 to 39 with Graves disease. The chain uses TRBV7-9 and TRBJ2-2; tentatively, D is TRBD1 or TRBD2 (7 bases each). The sequencing here drew on peripheral blood mononuclear cells (PBMCs), taken at new diagnosis, from a patient treated with antithyroid drugs. The CDR3 spells CASSSPQGGAFYTGELFF. The CDR3 region has the DNA TGTGCCAGCAGCTCACCCCAGGGGGGGGCATTTTACACCGGGGAGCTGTTTTTT.